Sequencing of this T cell receptor (beta chain) was carried out in a study of blood T cell repertoires in COVID-19. Study details: Sample material is recorded as cDNA or gDNA derived from T cells, B-cell-depleted T cells, or PBMCs.

Per the germline V gene, CDR1 is SNHLY and CDR2 is FYNNEI. There are 18 residues in the CDR3. V gave up 7 bases and J gave up 1 base; unmatched junction bases: 15. The authors' processing: By means of reference gene primer amplification, nucleated cell counts were estimated. Generated by immunoSEQ multiplex PCR, the TCRdb table keeps only in-frame clones and is missing some. V, J and clone size are taken as reported in that table, and D and trimming were inferred from the DNA itself. Of 200,000 to 300,000 clones listed, almost 90% are singletons. This chain connects TRBV2 to TRBJ2-3; 9 bases are shared with TRBD2. This clonotype was obtained from a man aged 80 or over with acute or convalescent COVID-19. The material sequenced was peripheral blood. CDR3 nucleotide sequence: TGTGCCAGCACTGGGGAGGCGGGGGGGCTTGTCGGCACAGATACGCAGTATTTT. Encoded protein: CASTGEAGGLVGTDTQYF.